The 28 T cell receptor beta chains presented below share a single source sample, sequenced in a study of T-cell memory formation after mild COVID-19 (dated by TCRdb to 2020 to 2022). To prepare the library, 5' RACE was applied. For sequencing, an Illumina NovaSeq 6000 was employed. TCRdb itself trimmed the public reads at Q25 with fastp, ran MiXCR and retained productive beta chains. Entries that share a CDR3 protein sequence are merged under the most common genes and DNA. This sample lists nearly 350,000 distinct CDR3 sequences; approximately 12% were detected once. The top ten clonotypes cover about 21% of the sample. The material sequenced was PBMCs or a T cell subset sorted from them (not recorded which). Receptor source: a man aged 18-30 years who had mild COVID-19 (a few samples of this study predate the infection). The sample titles of this study are shuffled in the database, so cell type and time point are left out; the donor was told from shared clones.

The CDR3 sequence is CASSLDRGRAAFF. In nucleotides, the CDR3 is TGTGCCAGCAGCCTTGACAGGGGGCGGGCAGCTTTCTTT. V gene TRBV6-2 or TRBV6-3 combines with J gene TRBJ1-1; 10 bases map to TRBD1. V trimming: 6 bases; J trimming: 10 bases; junction bases outside the gene matches: 8. CDR3 length: 13 residues. The germline CDR1 and CDR2 sequences are MNHEY and SVGEGT.

This clonotype showed up just a few times. The rearrangement uses TRBV5-6 and TRBJ1-6; D not resolved. Trimming stripped 6 bases from V and 8 bases from J, with 21 bases between. There are 16 residues in the CDR3. CDR1 and CDR2 (germline): SGHDT, YYEEEE. Written as DNA, the CDR3 is TGTGCCAGCAAAAAAGGGAGGCTGTCAGGACATTCACCCCTCCACTTT. Protein: CASKKGRLSGHSPLHF. Complete variable domain (other parts from reference TRBV5-6 and TRBJ1-6): DAGVTQSPTHLIKTRGQQVTLRCSPKSGHDTVSWYQQALGQGPQFIFQYYEEEERQRGNFPDRFSGHQFPNYSSELNVNALLLGDSALYLCASKKGRLSGHSPLHFGNGTRLTVT.

The sample holds a few counts of this clonotype. The chain couples TRBV5-1 to TRBJ2-1; possible D gene TRBD2, 5 bases. This CDR3 comprises 14 residues. V dropped 4 bases and J dropped 1 base, with 9 bases sitting between them. CDR1 SGHRS and CDR2 YFSETQ come from the germline V gene. The CDR3 loop reads CASSRGISYNEQFF. The CDR3, as DNA: TGCGCCAGCAGCCGGGGAATATCCTACAATGAGCAGTTCTTC.

The chain is built from TRBV20-1 and TRBJ1-6; no definite D call. CDR3 size: 12 residues. V lost 5 bases to trimming and J lost 9 bases, with 11 bases between them. The germline gives CDR1 DFQATT, CDR2 SNEGSKA (reference sequence). The CDR3 reads CSAGSWGSPLHF. The CDR3 DNA follows: TGCAGTGCTGGGAGTTGGGGTTCACCCCTCCACTTT.

The rearrangement joins TRBV7-2 to TRBJ1-1; D is uncertain. Germline CDR1 is SGHTA and CDR2 is FQGNSA. Trimming pared 6 bases from V and 10 bases from J, leaving 12 bases between. The CDR3 consists of 11 residues. This CDR3 reads CASREQTGAFF. CDR3 nucleotides: TGTGCCAGCAGGGAACAAACGGGAGCTTTCTTT. Full variable domain (missing parts from reference TRBV7-2 and TRBJ1-1): GAGVSQSPSNKVTEKGKDVELRCDPISGHTALYWYRQSLGQGLEFLIYFQGNSAPDKSGLPSDRFSAERTGGSVSTLTIQRTQQEDSAVYLCASREQTGAFFGQGTRLTVV.

Many counts were recorded for this clonotype. This sequence joins TRBV5-1 and TRBJ2-1; D is undetermined. The CDR3 consists of 12 residues. Germline CDR1 reads SGHRS; CDR2 reads YFSETQ. The germline V and J ends were trimmed by 2 bases and 0 bases, with 0 bases remaining between them. CDR3 in amino acids: CASSFSYNEQFF. The CDR3 nucleotides are TGCGCCAGCAGCTTCTCCTACAATGAGCAGTTCTTC.

The chain is built from TRBV15 and TRBJ2-2; D possibly corresponds to TRBD1 (6 bases). V was shortened by 6 bases and J by 5 bases, with 10 bases between the two germline ends. The CDR3 has 13 residues. Germline CDR1 LNHNV, CDR2 YYDKDF (reference sequence). CDR3 DNA: TGTGCCACCAGTTTTAGGGGGACCGGGGAGCTGTTTTTT. Amino acids: CATSFRGTGELFF.

This clonotype was detected ten times or more. The chain employs TRBV6-5 and TRBJ1-1; the match to TRBD1 covers 7 bases. This CDR3 is built from 14 residues. CDR1 MNHEY and CDR2 SVGAGI come from the germline V gene. V trimming: 6 bases; J trimming: 3 bases; junction bases outside the gene matches: 7. Here the CDR3 reads CASSPDREYTEAFF. In DNA, the CDR3 is TGTGCCAGCAGCCCCGACAGGGAGTACACTGAAGCTTTCTTT.

The sample holds a few counts of this clonotype. J is TRBJ2-3 and V is TRBV29-1; 7 positions agree with TRBD2. Germline CDR1 and CDR2: SQVTM and ANQGSEA. With 3 bases clipped from V and 2 bases from J, the junction kept 8 bases outside the gene matches. The CDR3 sequence is 15 residues long. CDR3 DNA: TGCAGCGTTGAGCCCAGCGGGGATAACACAGATACGCAGTATTTT. Its protein product is CSVEPSGDNTDTQYF.

This clonotype came up many times. This chain connects TRBV9 to TRBJ2-1; 9 bases agree with TRBD2. CDR1 is SGDLS and CDR2 is YYNGEE in the germline V gene. The CDR3 spans 15 residues. Trimming removed 4 bases from V and 2 bases from J; junction bases left unmatched: 4. CDR3 bases: TGTGCCAGCAGCCTTAGCGGGGGTCCCTACAATGAGCAGTTCTTC. Amino acids: CASSLSGGPYNEQFF. The whole variable domain, filled in from reference TRBV9 and TRBJ2-1, reads DSGVTQTPKHLITATGQRVTLRCSPRSGDLSVYWYQQSLDQGLQFLIQYYNGEERAKGNILERFSAQQFPDLHSELNLSSLELGDSALYFCASSLSGGPYNEQFFGPGTRLTVL.

This clonotype was observed at least ten times. The rearrangement uses TRBV4-1 and TRBJ2-5; D unclear. V lost 0 bases to trimming and J lost 2 bases, with 10 bases between them. CDR1 and CDR2 from the germline V gene are MGHRA and YSYEKL. The CDR3 sequence is 15 residues long. This CDR3 is CASSQEYSGQETQYF. The CDR3 nucleotides are TGCGCCAGCAGCCAAGAATATTCCGGACAAGAGACCCAGTACTTC.

This clonotype occurred a few times. This chain connects TRBV28 to TRBJ2-2; 10 bases agree with TRBD2. Germline assignment: CDR1 MDHEN and CDR2 SYDVKM. Germline trimming cut 5 bases from V and 6 bases from J; bases unmatched to any gene: 9. The length of the CDR3 is 16 residues. The chain's CDR3 is CASSTLAGGIPGELFF. The CDR3, as DNA: TGTGCCAGCAGTACTTTAGCGGGGGGAATCCCCGGGGAGCTGTTTTTT.

In this sample, this clonotype turned up a few times. The J gene is TRBJ2-6, the V gene TRBV4-3; D might be TRBD1 (5 bases). V shed 2 bases and J shed 2 bases, with 10 bases lying between them. The CDR3 length is 16 residues. Germline CDR1 is LGHNA and CDR2 is YSLEER. The DNA for the CDR3 is TGCGCCAGCAGCCAAACCCAGGGAACTGGGGCCAACGTCCTGACTTTC. Amino acid sequence: CASSQTQGTGANVLTF.

The gene calls are TRBV7-9 and TRBJ2-1; TRBD1 aligns across 8 bases. This CDR3 has 13 residues. The germline V gene has CDR1 SEHNR and CDR2 FQNEAQ (reference sequence). J gave up 10 bases and V 6 bases, and 8 bases lay outside the gene matches. This CDR3 is CASRAGGLGEQFF. Here the CDR3 DNA reads TGTGCCAGCAGGGCAGGGGGCCTAGGGGAGCAGTTCTTC.

This clonotype has more than one count but fewer than ten. The chain uses TRBV6-6 and TRBJ1-2; 9 positions agree with TRBD1. The V segment lost 8 bases and the J segment 5 bases; nucleotides outside the gene matches: 9. There are 14 residues in the CDR3. Per the germline V gene, CDR1 is MNHNY and CDR2 is SVGAGI (reference sequence). The DNA for the CDR3 is TGTGCCAGCGAAGGGGACAGGGAAAGTTATGGCTACACCTTC. Its translation is CASEGDRESYGYTF.

This clonotype was seen more than once but under ten times. V and J are TRBV11-2 and TRBJ1-5; no reliable D call. V shed 1 base and J shed 3 bases, with 7 bases lying between them. This CDR3 comprises 14 residues. From germline, CDR1 is SGHAT and CDR2 FQNNGV. The CDR3 sequence: CASSLGMANQPQHF. The CDR3 DNA sequence: TGTGCCAGCAGCTTAGGAATGGCCAATCAGCCCCAGCATTTT. Full variable domain (missing parts from reference TRBV11-2 and TRBJ1-5): EAGVAQSPRYKIIEKRQSVAFWCNPISGHATLYWYQQILGQGPKLLIQFQNNGVVDDSQLPKDRFSAERLKGVDSTLKIQPAKLEDSAVYLCASSLGMANQPQHFGDGTRLSIL.

At least ten counts were recorded for this clonotype. The J gene is TRBJ2-5, the V gene TRBV6-2 or TRBV6-3; maybe TRBD1 (6 bases). V was trimmed by 2 bases and J by 4 bases, leaving 11 bases between them. The V gene's germline CDR1 is MNHEY and CDR2 SVGEGT. The CDR3 loop spans 14 amino acids. The CDR3 loop is CASSYRGGRETQYF. CDR3 nucleotides: TGTGCCAGCAGTTACAGAGGGGGAAGAGAGACCCAGTACTTC.

J is TRBJ2-5 and V is TRBV4-1; D may be TRBD2 (5 bases). CDR3 size: 15 residues. CDR1 is MGHRA, CDR2 YSYEKL, per germline. V was shortened by 2 bases and J by 0 bases, with 10 bases between the two germline ends. The CDR3 DNA reads as TGCGCCAGCAGCCAATTCCGGGGTTACCAAGAGACCCAGTACTTC. Its protein product is CASSQFRGYQETQYF.

This clonotype was seen many times. J is TRBJ2-1 and V is TRBV4-2, with 10 bases that match TRBD2. CDR1 is LGHNA and CDR2 is YNFKEQ in the germline V gene. J gave up 6 bases and V 0 bases, and 2 bases lay outside the gene matches. The CDR3 totals 15 residues. CDR3 nucleotide sequence: TGTGCCAGCAGCCAAGATAGCGGGGGGCCCAATGAGCAGTTCTTC. Its protein is CASSQDSGGPNEQFF.

This clonotype has only a few counts. The chain couples TRBV20-1 to TRBJ2-4; D is perhaps TRBD1 (5 bases). The CDR3 runs to 14 residues. Germline V lookup: CDR1 DFQATT, CDR2 SNEGSKA (reference sequence). V dropped 6 bases and J dropped 0 bases, with 12 bases sitting between them. The CDR3 nucleotides are TGCAGTGCCCGACAGTTTCTAGCCAAAAACATTCAGTACTTC. Encoded protein: CSARQFLAKNIQYF.

This clonotype came up a few times. CDR3 sequence reads: CASSVANGVGGELFF. Written as DNA, the CDR3 is TGTGCCAGCAGCGTAGCTAACGGGGTCGGCGGGGAGCTGTTTTTT. The rearrangement joins TRBV9 to TRBJ2-2, with D maybe TRBD2 (5 bases). V was shortened by 0 bases and J by 7 bases, with 13 bases between the two germline ends. Germline-derived CDR1 and CDR2 are SGDLS and YYNGEE. This CDR3 region has 15 residues. Combining the CDR3 with reference TRBV9 and TRBJ2-2 gives the whole variable domain DSGVTQTPKHLITATGQRVTLRCSPRSGDLSVYWYQQSLDQGLQFLIQYYNGEERAKGNILERFSAQQFPDLHSELNLSSLELGDSALYFCASSVANGVGGELFFGEGSRLTVL.

This chain connects TRBV4-3 to TRBJ1-1, with a tentative D call TRBD1 (5 bases). The ends were cut back, 0 bases at V and 11 bases at J, with 19 bases in the middle. The CDR3 length is 15 residues. The V gene's germline CDR1 is LGHNA and CDR2 YSLEER. CDR3 region: CASSQEEGTSGRAFF. As DNA, the CDR3 is TGCGCCAGCAGCCAAGAAGAAGGGACGTCAGGAAGGGCTTTCTTT.

This clonotype appeared a few times. The chain carries TRBV5-1 and TRBJ2-5, with 10 bases identical to TRBD1. The CDR3 has 16 residues. Germline V gene sequence: CDR1 SGHRS, CDR2 YFSETQ. The ends lost 0 bases at V and 5 bases at J; junction bases unmatched: 7. The CDR3 sequence is CASSLGRTGGRETQYF. The CDR3 DNA follows: TGCGCCAGCAGCTTGGGAAGGACAGGGGGACGGGAGACCCAGTACTTC.

In this sample, this clonotype turned up a few times. The chain joins TRBV12-3 or TRBV12-4 to TRBJ1-2, with D uncertain. Deletions cut 5 bases from V and 4 bases from J, with 11 bases between. The CDR3 is made up of 13 amino acids. CDR3 coding DNA: TGTGCCAGCAGTCCCCGAGGGAGCTATGGCTACACCTTC. Translating gives CASSPRGSYGYTF.

This chain uses TRBV6-2 or TRBV6-3 with TRBJ2-7; D might be TRBD1 or TRBD2, each matching 5 bases. The V and J ends lost 4 bases and 6 bases respectively, with 16 bases between them. CDR3 length: 14 residues. Germline CDR1 and CDR2: MNHEY and SVGEGT. The CDR3 DNA is TGTGCCAGCAGTTCATCCGGGACCTCGGGCGAGCAGTACGTC. It yields the protein CASSSSGTSGEQYV.

This chain links TRBV30 with TRBJ2-5; 8 bases fit TRBD1. In germline, CDR1 is GTSNPN, CDR2 SVGIG (reference sequence). CDR3 size: 13 residues. Trimming at V came to 3 bases and at J to 4 bases, leaving 4 bases not matched to a gene. The DNA of the CDR3 is TGTGCCTGGAGCAGGACAGGGCGAGAGACCCAGTACTTC. Translated: CAWSRTGRETQYF.

Written as DNA, the CDR3 is TGTGCCAGCAGCTTATCGGGGCCTCATAATTCACCCCTCCACTTT. As protein: CASSLSGPHNSPLHF. The chain uses TRBV7-2 and TRBJ1-6; the D gene is possibly TRBD1 (5 bases). With 2 bases removed from V and 5 bases from J, the gap between germline ends came to 10 bases. The germline V gene encodes CDR1 SGHTA and CDR2 FQGNSA. This CDR3 contains 15 residues.

Only a few counts were recorded for this clonotype. The J gene is TRBJ2-7, the V gene TRBV25-1; D is ambiguous. The germline V gene encodes CDR1 MGHDK and CDR2 SYGVNS. Trimming took 7 bases from V and 2 from J, leaving 9 bases between them. The CDR3 totals 12 residues. The CDR3 spells CASMEGAYEQYF. The CDR3 nucleotides read TGTGCCAGCATGGAAGGCGCCTACGAGCAGTACTTC.